Described below is a single T cell receptor beta chain sequence and its context. The source of the sample is a study of blood T cell repertoires in COVID-19. Across the study: Some COVID-19 samples were acute and others convalescent; all came from the United States, Italy and Spain. T cells, B-cell-depleted T cells, or PBMCs supplied cDNA or gDNA.

As processed by the authors: Amplification from reference gene primers served as the basis for estimated nucleated cell counts. Some clones are missing from TCRdb's copy, which holds only in-frame ones; the method was immunoSEQ multiplex PCR. V, J and clone size are taken as reported in that table, and D and trimming were inferred from the DNA itself. The table lists about 51,000 clones, about 86% of them singletons. There are 14 residues in the CDR3. Germline-derived CDR1 and CDR2 are LNHDA and SQIVND (reference sequence). The ends were cut back, 6 bases at V and 4 bases at J, with 16 bases in the middle.

The sample was peripheral blood. This chain uses TRBV19 with TRBJ2-7; TRBD2 might be the D (6 bases). The TCR originated in a man aged 55 to 70 with acute or convalescent COVID-19. CDR3 in amino acids: CASRPTGTHYEQYF. CDR3 coding DNA: TGTGCCAGTAGGCCCACCGGGACTCATTACGAGCAGTACTTC.